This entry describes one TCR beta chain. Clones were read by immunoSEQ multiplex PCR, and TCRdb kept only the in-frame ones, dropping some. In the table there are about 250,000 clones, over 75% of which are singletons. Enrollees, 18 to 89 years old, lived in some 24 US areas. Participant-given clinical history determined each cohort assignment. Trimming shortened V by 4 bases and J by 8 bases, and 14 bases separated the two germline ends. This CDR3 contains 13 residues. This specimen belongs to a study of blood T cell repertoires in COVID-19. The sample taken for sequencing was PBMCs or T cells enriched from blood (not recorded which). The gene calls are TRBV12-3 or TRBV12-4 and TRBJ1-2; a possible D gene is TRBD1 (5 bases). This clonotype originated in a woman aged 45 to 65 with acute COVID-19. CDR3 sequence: CASSSEGIRGYTF. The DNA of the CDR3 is TGTGCCAGCAGTTCGGAGGGGATCCGGGGCTACACCTTC.